These 20 T cell receptor beta chains came from one sample sequenced in a study of CD8+ T cells in alopecia areata. RNA extraction was followed by reverse transcription into cDNA, which acted as the sequencing template. Clones were read by immunoSEQ multiplex PCR, and TCRdb kept only the in-frame ones, dropping some. The sample has around 140,000 clones, roughly nine tenths seen once. As for treatment: oral pan-JAK inhibitor, 5-10 mg twice daily. The source was CD8+ T cells sorted from blood, collected at week 4, from a patient treated with tofacitinib. These receptors were obtained from a human donor with alopecia areata.

The CDR3 reads CASSLSTGVGGYTF. DNA for the CDR3: TGTGCCAGCAGTTTATCGACAGGGGTTGGTGGCTACACCTTC. The V gene is TRBV27, the J gene TRBJ1-2; 8 nucleotides align to TRBD1. The germline V gene encodes CDR1 MNHEY and CDR2 SMNVEV (reference sequence). The CDR3 loop spans 14 amino acids. J was trimmed by 7 bases and V by 0 bases; bases with no gene match: 4.

The DNA of the CDR3 is TGCAGCGTTGTGGTGGACAGCGACAATGAGCAGTTCTTC. Its translation: CSVVVDSDNEQFF. The rearrangement joins TRBV29-1 to TRBJ2-1; perhaps TRBD1 as D (6 bases). The ends were cut back, 4 bases at V and 5 bases at J, with 12 bases in the middle. The CDR3 loop spans 13 amino acids. The germline V gene has CDR1 SQVTM and CDR2 ANQGSEA.

The CDR3 nucleotides read TGTGCCAGCAGTGGGACAGACACAGATACGCAGTATTTT. Translating it yields CASSGTDTDTQYF. This chain connects TRBV6-4 to TRBJ2-3; D possibly corresponds to TRBD1 (6 bases). The germline V and J ends were trimmed by 4 bases and 2 bases, with 7 bases remaining between them. This CDR3 comprises 13 residues. Germline assignment: CDR1 MRHNA and CDR2 SNTAGT.

CDR3 sequence: CAWMSGASSYNEQFF. CDR3 coding DNA: TGTGCCTGGATGTCGGGGGCCAGCTCCTACAATGAGCAGTTCTTC. The V gene is TRBV30, the J gene TRBJ2-1; TRBD1 or TRBD2 may be the D gene (6 bases each). The CDR3 covers 15 residues. V dropped 4 bases and J dropped 0 bases, with 13 bases sitting between them. Germline-derived CDR1 and CDR2 are GTSNPN and SVGIG (reference sequence).

This clone has just a few counts. The J gene is TRBJ2-1, the V gene TRBV2; TRBD1 is a possible D gene (6 bases). Deletions cut 10 bases from V and 7 bases from J, with 17 bases between. The CDR3 covers 13 residues. The germline gives CDR1 SNHLY, CDR2 FYNNEI. Here the CDR3 DNA reads TGTGCCATCGTTCGCCAGGGGTTAAATGAGCAGTTCTTC. This sequence encodes CAIVRQGLNEQFF.

The chain has TRBV29-1 and TRBJ2-2; tentatively, D is TRBD2 (5 bases). V lost 7 bases and J 1 base, leaving 25 bases between the germline ends. Per germline, CDR1 SQVTM and CDR2 ANQGSEA. The CDR3 has 18 residues. The CDR3 DNA sequence: TGCAGCGCTGAGGGTGGGCCCAACAGAGGACTGAACACCGGGGAGCTGTTTTTT. It is translated as CSAEGGPNRGLNTGELFF.

The chain combines TRBV7-9 with TRBJ2-7, with 9 positions matching TRBD1. After removal of 5 bases from V and 5 bases from J, the junction contained 7 bases not matched to a gene. The germline V gene has CDR1 SEHNR and CDR2 FQNEAQ (reference sequence). This CDR3 is 14 amino acids long. The CDR3 loop is CASSPRTGANEQYF. CDR3 in DNA: TGTGCCAGCAGCCCTCGGACAGGGGCCAACGAGCAGTACTTC. Full variable domain (outside the CDR3, taken from reference TRBV7-9 and TRBJ2-7): DTGVSQNPRHKITKRGQNVTFRCDPISEHNRLYWYRQTLGQGPEFLTYFQNEAQLEKSRLLSDRFSAERPKGSFSTLEIQRTEQGDSAMYLCASSPRTGANEQYFGPGTRLTVT.

The chain couples TRBV25-1 to TRBJ2-6; D unclear. V was shortened by 4 bases and J by 2 bases, with 9 bases between the two germline ends. This CDR3 spans 15 amino acids. CDR1 and CDR2 (germline): MGHDK, SYGVNS. This CDR3 reads CASSGTVTGANVLTF. As DNA, the CDR3 is TGTGCCAGCAGTGGGACCGTCACTGGGGCCAACGTCCTGACTTTC.

The chain couples TRBV5-5 to TRBJ2-7; perhaps TRBD2 as D (7 bases). V shed 4 bases and J shed 5 bases, with 16 bases lying between them. Germline CDR1 and CDR2: SGHKS and YYEKEE (reference sequence). The CDR3 runs to 14 residues. CDR3 loop: CASSHGEGDDEQYF. The CDR3 DNA is TGTGCCAGCAGCCACGGGGAGGGGGACGACGAGCAGTACTTC.

The J gene is TRBJ1-1, the V gene TRBV2, with D perhaps TRBD1 (5 bases). V lost 6 bases to trimming and J lost 5 bases, with 16 bases between them. The CDR3 runs to 14 residues. Germline lookup yields CDR1 SNHLY and CDR2 FYNNEI. CDR3 nucleotides: TGTGCCAGCAGAGTCGGACAATGCGGGACTGAAGCTTTCTTT. This encodes CASRVGQCGTEAFF.

The chain couples TRBV7-9 to TRBJ2-1; D is possibly TRBD2 (5 bases). The V end was cut by 3 bases, the J end by 6 bases, with 15 bases between. The CDR3 has 15 amino acids. In germline, CDR1 is SEHNR, CDR2 FQNEAQ (reference sequence). CDR3 sequence (DNA): TGTGCCAGCAGCTTGGAAGGGCTAGCCTCCAATGAGCAGTTCTTC. This codes for CASSLEGLASNEQFF.

The count of this clone is one. The chain links TRBV2 to TRBJ1-2, with 11 bases fitting TRBD1. This CDR3 contains 14 residues. The germline gives CDR1 SNHLY, CDR2 FYNNEI. V shed 6 bases, J shed 4 bases, and the junction held 4 bases outside the gene matches. CDR3 DNA sequence: TGTGCCAGCAGGGATGGGACAGGGGGCTATGGCTACACCTTC. It yields the protein CASRDGTGGYGYTF.

The chain links TRBV13 to TRBJ2-7, with 7 positions matching TRBD1. There are 14 residues in the CDR3. Trimming took 5 bases from V and 1 from J; bases not matched to a gene: 5. Germline CDR1 reads PRHDT; CDR2 reads FYEKMQ (reference sequence). For the CDR3, the DNA is TGTGCCAGCAGCCCCCGACAGGGATCCTACGAGCAGTACTTC. Amino acid sequence: CASSPRQGSYEQYF.

CDR3 sequence reads: CARIRTTPEHTDTQYF. The CDR3, as DNA: TGTGCCAGGATTCGGACTACCCCCGAACACACAGATACGCAGTATTTT. The chain couples TRBV7-2 to TRBJ2-3; TRBD2 might be the D (6 bases). The V gene's germline CDR1 is SGHTA and CDR2 FQGNSA. V shed 9 bases and J shed 2 bases, with 21 bases lying between them. The CDR3 is made up of 16 amino acids.

This chain uses TRBV7-9 with TRBJ2-5; 9 bases match TRBD2. Near its end, the DNA agrees better with TRBJ2-7, so the J call may be wrong. Germline V gene data show CDR1 as SEHNR and CDR2 as FQNEAQ (reference sequence). This CDR3 is 13 amino acids long. CDR3 DNA: TGTGCCAGCTGGGGGCGGGAGGGCCGCGAGCAGTACTTC. Translation: CASWGREGREQYF.

This chain uses TRBV7-9 with TRBJ2-2; 10 positions match TRBD2. Trimming removed 8 bases from V and 4 bases from J; junction bases left unmatched: 7. The CDR3 extends over 15 amino acids. Germline V lookup: CDR1 SEHNR, CDR2 FQNEAQ (reference sequence). This CDR3 reads CASSSSGGATGELFF. In DNA, the CDR3 is TGTGCCAGCTCCTCTAGCGGGGGAGCCACCGGGGAGCTGTTTTTT.

The V call is TRBV5-1, the J call TRBJ2-5; maybe TRBD1 (6 bases). V shed 2 bases and J shed 3 bases, with 11 bases lying between them. The CDR3 spans 14 residues. Germline assignment: CDR1 SGHRS and CDR2 YFSETQ. CDR3 in amino acids: CASSFRAGEETQYF. As DNA, the CDR3 is TGCGCCAGCAGCTTCAGGGCAGGGGAAGAGACCCAGTACTTC.

The chain carries TRBV19 and TRBJ1-2; unclear D gene. This CDR3 region has 15 residues. Germline lookup yields CDR1 LNHDA and CDR2 SQIVND (reference sequence). Trimming stripped 3 bases from V and 4 bases from J, with 15 bases between. CDR3 sequence (DNA): TGTGCCAGTAGTATCTCAACCGCCTCACCCTATGGCTACACCTTC. Encoded protein: CASSISTASPYGYTF.

The J gene is TRBJ2-7, the V gene TRBV5-4, with a possible D match to TRBD2 (7 bases). Germline V gene data show CDR1 as SGHNT and CDR2 as YYREEE (reference sequence). CDR3 length: 14 amino acids. V lost 2 bases, J lost 3 bases, and 12 bases lay in between. The CDR3 here is CASSLGGGLYEQYF. Here the CDR3 DNA reads TGTGCCAGCAGCTTAGGGGGGGGCCTCTACGAGCAGTACTTC. Filled out from reference TRBV5-4 and TRBJ2-7, the complete variable domain reads ETGVTQSPTHLIKTRGQQVTLRCSSQSGHNTVSWYQQALGQGPQFIFQYYREEENGRGNFPPRFSGLQFPNYSSELNVNALELDDSALYLCASSLGGGLYEQYFGPGTRLTVT.

The count of this clone is one. V and J are TRBV5-1 and TRBJ2-3, with TRBD2 matching 14 bases. Germline trimming cut 4 bases from V and 5 bases from J; bases unmatched to any gene: 3. Looked up from germline, CDR1 is SGHRS and CDR2 is YFSETQ. CDR3 length: 15 residues. The CDR3 DNA is TGCGCCAGCAGCATTGGGACTAGCGGGGGAGATACGCAGTATTTT. It codes for CASSIGTSGGDTQYF.